Listed below are T cell receptor beta chains from one sample, sequenced in a study of blood T cell repertoires in COVID-19. Libraries were prepared by immunoSEQ multiplex PCR; TCRdb keeps only in-frame clonotypes and omits some of them. Of about 26,000 clones listed, 92% are singletons. The sample comprised peripheral blood. These receptors came from a human donor in a cohort sampled during active COVID-19. CDR3s include the opening cysteine and the closing phenylalanine or tryptophan. A D gene is named only where the DNA matches it firmly. Where a row states a size, it is once, few, many or the class of an expanded clone; other rows omit it.

d_gene,abundance,v_gene,j_gene,CDR3aa,CDR3nt
-,-,TRBV5-1,TRBJ1-4,CASSLLTGSNEKLFF,TGCGCCAGCAGCTTACTTACAGGGTCGAATGAAAAACTGTTTTTT
-,-,TRBV27,TRBJ2-5,CASSLSLPALLQGSLETQYF,TGTGCCAGCAGTTTATCGCTACCCGCTTTACTTCAGGGGTCCCTAGAGACCCAGTACTTC
-,-,TRBV5-4,TRBJ1-4,CASRKYSAGVATNEKLFF,TGTGCCAGCAGAAAATATTCGGCAGGGGTTGCAACTAATGAAAAACTGTTTTTT
TRBD1,-,TRBV7-9,TRBJ1-2,CASSLSYRGRGGYTF,TGTGCCAGCAGCTTAAGTTACAGGGGGCGAGGTGGCTACACCTTC
-,-,TRBV28,TRBJ1-2,CASSLSVSYGYTF,TGTGCCAGCAGTTTATCGGTGAGCTATGGCTACACCTTC
-,-,TRBV19,TRBJ1-4,CASTTDTATNEKLFF,TGTGCCAGTACGACAGACACTGCAACTAATGAAAAACTGTTTTTT
-,-,TRBV3-1/TRBV3-2,TRBJ2-3,CASSGTGGRGTQYF,TGTGCCAGCAGCGGAACCGGAGGCAGGGGTACGCAGTATTTT
TRBD1,-,TRBV9,TRBJ1-6,CASSRDRASPLHF,TGTGCCAGCAGTAGGGACAGGGCTTCACCCCTCCACTTT
-,-,TRBV12-3/TRBV12-4,TRBJ1-5,CASSLGGQPQHF,TGTGCCAGCAGTTTGGGAGGTCAGCCCCAGCATTTT
TRBD1,-,TRBV19,TRBJ1-5,CASNPGTGKVNQPQHF,TGTGCCAGTAATCCCGGGACAGGGAAAGTCAATCAGCCCCAGCATTTT
TRBD2,-,TRBV10-3,TRBJ2-5,CAISANLAVEETQYF,TGTGCCATCAGTGCAAATCTAGCGGTGGAGGAGACCCAGTACTTC
-,-,TRBV7-6,TRBJ2-5,CASSSRPGGQETQYF,TGTGCCAGCAGCTCCCGTCCCGGGGGCCAAGAGACCCAGTACTTC
TRBD1,-,TRBV6-1,TRBJ1-2,CASSADRDRGPNYGYTF,TGTGCCAGCAGTGCTGACCGGGACAGGGGGCCTAACTATGGCTACACCTTC
-,-,TRBV27,TRBJ1-4,CASSFGGNEKLFF,TGTGCCAGCAGTTTTGGGGGGAATGAAAAACTGTTTTTT
TRBD1,few,TRBV4-1,TRBJ1-6,CASSQENRQGGSYNSPLHF,TGCGCCAGCAGCCAAGAGAATCGACAGGGTGGATCCTATAATTCACCCCTCCACTTT